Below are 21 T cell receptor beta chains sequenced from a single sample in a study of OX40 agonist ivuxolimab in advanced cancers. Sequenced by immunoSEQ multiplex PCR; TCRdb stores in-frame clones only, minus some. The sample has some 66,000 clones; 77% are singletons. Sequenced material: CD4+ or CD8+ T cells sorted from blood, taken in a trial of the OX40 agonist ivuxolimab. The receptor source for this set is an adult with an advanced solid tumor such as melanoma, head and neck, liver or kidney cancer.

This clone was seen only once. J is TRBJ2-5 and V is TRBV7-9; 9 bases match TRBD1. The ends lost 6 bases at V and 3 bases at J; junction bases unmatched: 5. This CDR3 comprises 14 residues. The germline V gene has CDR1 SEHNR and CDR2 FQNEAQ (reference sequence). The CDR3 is CASRKGQGEETQYF. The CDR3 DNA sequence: TGTGCCAGCAGGAAGGGACAGGGCGAAGAGACCCAGTACTTC. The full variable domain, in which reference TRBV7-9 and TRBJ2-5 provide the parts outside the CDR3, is DTGVSQNPRHKITKRGQNVTFRCDPISEHNRLYWYRQTLGQGPEFLTYFQNEAQLEKSRLLSDRFSAERPKGSFSTLEIQRTEQGDSAMYLCASRKGQGEETQYFGPGTRLLVL.

CDR3 sequence reads: CASSQDVTINYNNEQFF. The DNA for the CDR3 is TGCGCCAGCAGCCAAGATGTAACGATCAATTATAACAATGAGCAGTTCTTC. The rearrangement links TRBV4-1 to TRBJ2-1; D is unresolved. Trimming removed 0 bases at V and 5 bases at J, with 17 bases between. This CDR3 comprises 17 residues. CDR1 is MGHRA and CDR2 is YSYEKL in the germline V gene.

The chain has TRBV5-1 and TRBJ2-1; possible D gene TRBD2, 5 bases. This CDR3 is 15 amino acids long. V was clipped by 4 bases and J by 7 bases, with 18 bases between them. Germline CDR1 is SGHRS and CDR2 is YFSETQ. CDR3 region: CASSRGGLGVNEQFF. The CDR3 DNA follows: TGCGCCAGCAGCCGTGGAGGTCTAGGAGTAAATGAGCAGTTCTTC.

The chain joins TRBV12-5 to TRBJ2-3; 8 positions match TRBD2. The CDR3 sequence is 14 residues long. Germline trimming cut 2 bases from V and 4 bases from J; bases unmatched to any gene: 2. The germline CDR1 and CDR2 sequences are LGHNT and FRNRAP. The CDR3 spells CASGLRAGADTQYF. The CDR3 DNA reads TGTGCTAGTGGTTTGCGAGCGGGAGCAGATACGCAGTATTTT.

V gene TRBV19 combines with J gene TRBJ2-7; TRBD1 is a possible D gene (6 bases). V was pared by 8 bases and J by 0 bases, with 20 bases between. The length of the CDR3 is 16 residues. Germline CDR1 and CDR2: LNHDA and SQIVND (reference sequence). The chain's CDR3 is CASSERGTVSSYEQYF. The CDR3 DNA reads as TGTGCCAGTTCCGAGAGGGGGACCGTTAGCTCCTACGAGCAGTACTTC.

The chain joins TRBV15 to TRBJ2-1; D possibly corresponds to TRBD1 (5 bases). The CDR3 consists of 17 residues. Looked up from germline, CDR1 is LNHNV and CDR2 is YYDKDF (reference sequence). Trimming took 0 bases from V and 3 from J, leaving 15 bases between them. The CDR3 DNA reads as TGTGCCACCAGCAGAGATTTCATGTCGACAGTCTACAATGAGCAGTTCTTC. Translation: CATSRDFMSTVYNEQFF.

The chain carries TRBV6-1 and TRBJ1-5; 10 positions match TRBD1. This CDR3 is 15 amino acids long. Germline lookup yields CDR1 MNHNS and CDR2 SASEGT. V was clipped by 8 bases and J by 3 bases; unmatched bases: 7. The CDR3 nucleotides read TGTGCCAGCGCCCGGACAGGGGGTGTCAATCAGCCCCAGCATTTT. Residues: CASARTGGVNQPQHF.

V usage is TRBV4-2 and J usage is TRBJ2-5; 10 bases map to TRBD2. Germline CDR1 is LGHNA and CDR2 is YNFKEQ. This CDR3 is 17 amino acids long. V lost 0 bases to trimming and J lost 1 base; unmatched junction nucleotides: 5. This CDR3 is CASSQDFLAGGQETQYF. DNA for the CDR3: TGTGCCAGCAGCCAAGATTTTTTAGCGGGGGGCCAAGAGACCCAGTACTTC.

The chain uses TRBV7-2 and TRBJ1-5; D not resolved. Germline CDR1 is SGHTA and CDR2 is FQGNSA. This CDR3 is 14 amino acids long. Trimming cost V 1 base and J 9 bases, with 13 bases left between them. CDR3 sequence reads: CASSLGVGSRPQHF. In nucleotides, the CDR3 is TGTGCCAGCAGCTTAGGAGTGGGTAGTAGGCCCCAGCATTTT.

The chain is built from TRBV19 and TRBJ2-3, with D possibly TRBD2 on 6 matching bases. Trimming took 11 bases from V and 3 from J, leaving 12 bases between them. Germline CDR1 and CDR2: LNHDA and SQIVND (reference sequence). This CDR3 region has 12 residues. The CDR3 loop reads CAAAGSTDTQYF. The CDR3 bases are TGTGCCGCGGCGGGGTCTACAGATACGCAGTATTTT. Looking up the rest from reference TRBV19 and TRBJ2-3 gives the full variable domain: DGGITQSPKYLFRKEGQNVTLSCEQNLNHDAMYWYRQDPGQGLRLIYYSQIVNDFQKGDIAEGYSVSREKKESFPLTVTSAQKNPTAFYLCAAAGSTDTQYFGPGTRLTVL.

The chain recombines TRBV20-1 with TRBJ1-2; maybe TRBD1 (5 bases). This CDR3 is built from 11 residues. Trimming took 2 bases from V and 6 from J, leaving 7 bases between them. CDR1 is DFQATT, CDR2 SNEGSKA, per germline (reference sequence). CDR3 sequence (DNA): TGCAGTGCTAGACAGGGAAATGGCTACACCTTC. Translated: CSARQGNGYTF.

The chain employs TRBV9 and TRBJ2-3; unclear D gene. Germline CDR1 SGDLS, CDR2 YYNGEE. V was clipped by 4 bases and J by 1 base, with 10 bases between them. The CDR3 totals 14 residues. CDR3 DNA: TGTGCCAGCAGCAAAGGTTGGCGCACAGATACGCAGTATTTT. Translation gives CASSKGWRTDTQYF.

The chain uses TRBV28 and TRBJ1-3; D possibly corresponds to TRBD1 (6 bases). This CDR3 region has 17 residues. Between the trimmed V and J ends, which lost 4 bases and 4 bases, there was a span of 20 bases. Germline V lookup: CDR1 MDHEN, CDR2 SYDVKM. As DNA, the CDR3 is TGTGCCAGCAGTTCATACTCCCAGGGGACTTCGGGAAACACCATATATTTT. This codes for CASSSYSQGTSGNTIYF.

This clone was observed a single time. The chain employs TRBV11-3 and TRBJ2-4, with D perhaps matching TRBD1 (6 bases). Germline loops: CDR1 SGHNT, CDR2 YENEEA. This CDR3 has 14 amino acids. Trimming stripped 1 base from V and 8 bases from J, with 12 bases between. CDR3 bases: TGTGCCAGCAGCTTAGCACAGGGTGAGGACATTCAGTACTTC. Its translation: CASSLAQGEDIQYF.

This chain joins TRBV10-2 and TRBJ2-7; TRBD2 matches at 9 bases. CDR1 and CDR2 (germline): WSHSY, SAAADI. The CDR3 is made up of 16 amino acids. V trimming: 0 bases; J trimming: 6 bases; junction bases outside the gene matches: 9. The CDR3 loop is CASSESMRGGGGEQYF. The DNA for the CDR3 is TGCGCCAGCAGTGAGTCGATGCGGGGGGGCGGGGGCGAGCAGTACTTC.

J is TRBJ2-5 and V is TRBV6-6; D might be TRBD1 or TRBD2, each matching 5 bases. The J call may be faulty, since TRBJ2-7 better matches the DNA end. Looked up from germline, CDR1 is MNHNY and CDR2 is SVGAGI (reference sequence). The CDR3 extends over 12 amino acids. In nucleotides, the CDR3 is TGTGCCAGCAGAGAGGGGAAGAACGAGCAGTACTTC. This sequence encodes CASREGKNEQYF.

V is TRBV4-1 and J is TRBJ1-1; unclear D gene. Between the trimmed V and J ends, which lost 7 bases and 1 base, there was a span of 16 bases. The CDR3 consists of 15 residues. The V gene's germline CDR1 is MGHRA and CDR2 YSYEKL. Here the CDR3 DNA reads TGCGCCAGCACTATTTGGACGGGATCGAACACTGAAGCTTTCTTT. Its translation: CASTIWTGSNTEAFF.

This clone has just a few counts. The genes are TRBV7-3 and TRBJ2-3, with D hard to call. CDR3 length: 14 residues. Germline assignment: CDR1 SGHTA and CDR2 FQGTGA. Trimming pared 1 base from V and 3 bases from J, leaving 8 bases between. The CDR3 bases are TGTGCCAGCAGCTTAATGGAGTCAACAGATACGCAGTATTTT. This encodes CASSLMESTDTQYF.

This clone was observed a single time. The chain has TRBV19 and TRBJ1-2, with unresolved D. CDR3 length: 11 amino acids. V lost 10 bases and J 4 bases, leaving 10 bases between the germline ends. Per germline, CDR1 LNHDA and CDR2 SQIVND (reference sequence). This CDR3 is CATGGVYGYTF. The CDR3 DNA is TGTGCCACCGGCGGGGTCTATGGCTACACCTTC.

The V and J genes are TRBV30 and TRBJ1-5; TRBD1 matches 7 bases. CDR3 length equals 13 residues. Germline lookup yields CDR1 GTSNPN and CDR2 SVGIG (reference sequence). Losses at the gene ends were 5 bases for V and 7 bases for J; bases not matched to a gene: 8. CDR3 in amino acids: CAWAGQPQQPQHF. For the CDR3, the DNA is TGTGCCTGGGCGGGACAGCCACAGCAGCCCCAGCATTTT.

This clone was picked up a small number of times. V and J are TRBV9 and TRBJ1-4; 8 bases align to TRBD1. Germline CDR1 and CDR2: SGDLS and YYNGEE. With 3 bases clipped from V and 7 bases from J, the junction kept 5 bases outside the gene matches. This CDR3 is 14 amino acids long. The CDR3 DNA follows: TGTGCCAGCAGCGCGACAGGGGTTGCTGAAAAACTGTTTTTT. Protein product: CASSATGVAEKLFF.